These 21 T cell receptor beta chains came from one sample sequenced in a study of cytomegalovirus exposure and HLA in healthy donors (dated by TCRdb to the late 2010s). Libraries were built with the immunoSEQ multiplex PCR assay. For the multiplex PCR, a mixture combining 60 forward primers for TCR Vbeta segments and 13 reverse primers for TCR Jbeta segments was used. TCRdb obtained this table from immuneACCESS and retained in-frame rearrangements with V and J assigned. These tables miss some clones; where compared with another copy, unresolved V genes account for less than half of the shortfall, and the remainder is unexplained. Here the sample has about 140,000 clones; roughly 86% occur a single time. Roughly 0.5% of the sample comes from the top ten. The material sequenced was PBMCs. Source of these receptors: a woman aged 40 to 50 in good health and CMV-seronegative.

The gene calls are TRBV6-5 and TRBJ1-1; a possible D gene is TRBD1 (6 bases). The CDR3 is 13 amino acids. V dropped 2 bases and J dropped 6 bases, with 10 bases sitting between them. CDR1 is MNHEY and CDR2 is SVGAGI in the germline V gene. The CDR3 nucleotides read TGTGCCAGCAGTTACGTCAGGGGCCCTGAAGCTTTCTTT. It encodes CASSYVRGPEAFF.

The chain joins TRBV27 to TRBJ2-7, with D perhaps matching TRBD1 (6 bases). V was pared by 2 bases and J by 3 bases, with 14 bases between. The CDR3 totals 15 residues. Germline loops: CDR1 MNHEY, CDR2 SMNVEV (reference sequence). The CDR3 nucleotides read TGTGCCAGCAGTTTACTGGGACACGGGCTCTACGAGCAGTACTTC. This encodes CASSLLGHGLYEQYF.

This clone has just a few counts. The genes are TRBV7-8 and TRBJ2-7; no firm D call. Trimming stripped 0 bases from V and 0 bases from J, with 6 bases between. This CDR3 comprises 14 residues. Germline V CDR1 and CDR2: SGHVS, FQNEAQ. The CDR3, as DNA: TGTGCCAGCAGCTTAGCAACTCCCTCCTACGAGCAGTACTTC. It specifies CASSLATPSYEQYF. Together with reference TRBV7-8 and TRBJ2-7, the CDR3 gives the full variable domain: GAGVSQSPRYKVAKRGQDVALRCDPISGHVSLFWYQQALGQGPEFLTYFQNEAQLDKSGLPSDRFFAERPEGSVSTLKIQRTQQEDSAVYLCASSLATPSYEQYFGPGTRLTVT.

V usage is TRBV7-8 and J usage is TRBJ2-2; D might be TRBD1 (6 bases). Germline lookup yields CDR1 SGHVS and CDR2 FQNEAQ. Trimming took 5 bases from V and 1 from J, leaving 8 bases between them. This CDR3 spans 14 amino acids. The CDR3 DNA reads TGTGCCAGCAGCCAGACAGGGAACACCGGGGAGCTGTTTTTT. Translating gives CASSQTGNTGELFF.

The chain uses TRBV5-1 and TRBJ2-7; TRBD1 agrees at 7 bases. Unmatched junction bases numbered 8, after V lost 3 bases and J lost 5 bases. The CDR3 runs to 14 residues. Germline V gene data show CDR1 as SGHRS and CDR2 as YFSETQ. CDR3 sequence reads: CASSSSPTGNEQYF. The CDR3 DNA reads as TGCGCCAGCAGCTCCTCCCCGACAGGGAACGAGCAGTACTTC.

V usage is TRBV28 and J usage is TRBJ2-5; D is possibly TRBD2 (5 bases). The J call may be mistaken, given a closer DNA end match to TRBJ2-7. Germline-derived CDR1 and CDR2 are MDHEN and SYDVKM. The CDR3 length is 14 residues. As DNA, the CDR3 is TGTGCCACTGTCCTAGGACGGGAATCCTACGAGCAGTACTTC. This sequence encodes CATVLGRESYEQYF.

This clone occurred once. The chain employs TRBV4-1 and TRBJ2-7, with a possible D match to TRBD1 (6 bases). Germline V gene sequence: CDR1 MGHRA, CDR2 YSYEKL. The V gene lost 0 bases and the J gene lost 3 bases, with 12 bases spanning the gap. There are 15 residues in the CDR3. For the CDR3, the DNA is TGCGCCAGCAGCCAAGAATCACAGGGAGTCTACGAGCAGTACTTC. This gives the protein CASSQESQGVYEQYF.

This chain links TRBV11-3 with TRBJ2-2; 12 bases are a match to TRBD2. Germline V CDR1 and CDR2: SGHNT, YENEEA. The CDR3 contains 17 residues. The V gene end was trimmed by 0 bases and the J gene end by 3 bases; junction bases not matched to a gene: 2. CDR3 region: CASSLDGLAGHTGELFF. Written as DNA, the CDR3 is TGTGCCAGCAGCTTAGATGGACTAGCGGGGCACACCGGGGAGCTGTTTTTT.

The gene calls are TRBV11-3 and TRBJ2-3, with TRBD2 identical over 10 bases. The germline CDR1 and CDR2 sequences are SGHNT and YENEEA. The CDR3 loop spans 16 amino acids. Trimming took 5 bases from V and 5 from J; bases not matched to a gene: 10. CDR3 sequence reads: CASSTHLAGGVDTQYF. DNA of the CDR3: TGTGCCAGCAGCACCCACTTAGCGGGAGGCGTAGATACGCAGTATTTT.

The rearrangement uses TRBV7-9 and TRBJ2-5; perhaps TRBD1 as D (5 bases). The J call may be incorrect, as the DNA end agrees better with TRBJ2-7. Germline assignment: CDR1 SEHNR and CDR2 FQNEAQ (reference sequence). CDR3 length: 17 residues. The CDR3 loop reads CASSAIIPGPYRYEQYF. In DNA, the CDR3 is TGTGCCAGCAGCGCTATAATCCCAGGGCCCTACCGCTACGAGCAGTACTTC.

The CDR3 sequence: CASSPSKGDSYGYTF. Here the CDR3 DNA reads TGCGCCAGCAGCCCCTCCAAAGGGGATTCCTATGGCTACACCTTC. The rearrangement joins TRBV4-1 to TRBJ1-2; TRBD1 might be the D (5 bases). Trimming removed 4 bases at V and 4 bases at J, with 16 bases between. Germline V lookup: CDR1 MGHRA, CDR2 YSYEKL. The CDR3 extends over 15 amino acids.

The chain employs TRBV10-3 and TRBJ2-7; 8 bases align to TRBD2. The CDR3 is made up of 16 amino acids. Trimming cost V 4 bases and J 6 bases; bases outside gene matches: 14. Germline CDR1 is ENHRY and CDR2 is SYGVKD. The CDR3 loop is CAISGGMAGGVGEQYF. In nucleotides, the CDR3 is TGTGCCATCAGTGGGGGAATGGCGGGAGGAGTCGGCGAGCAGTACTTC.

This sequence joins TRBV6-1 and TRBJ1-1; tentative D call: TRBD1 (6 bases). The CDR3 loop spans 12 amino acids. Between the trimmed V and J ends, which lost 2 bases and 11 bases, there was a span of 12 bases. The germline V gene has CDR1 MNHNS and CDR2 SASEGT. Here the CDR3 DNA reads TGTGCCAGCAGTGAATCCAGGGGCCGGGCTTTCTTT. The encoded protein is CASSESRGRAFF.

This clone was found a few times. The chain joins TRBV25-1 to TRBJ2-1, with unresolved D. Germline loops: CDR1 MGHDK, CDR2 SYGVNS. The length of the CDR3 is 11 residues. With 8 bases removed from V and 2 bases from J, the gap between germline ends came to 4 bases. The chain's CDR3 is CASGPYNEQFF. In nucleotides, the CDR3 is TGTGCCAGCGGGCCCTACAATGAGCAGTTCTTC.

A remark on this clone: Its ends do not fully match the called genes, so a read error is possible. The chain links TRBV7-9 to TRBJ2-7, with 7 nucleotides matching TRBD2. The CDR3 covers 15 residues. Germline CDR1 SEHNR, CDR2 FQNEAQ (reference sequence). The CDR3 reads CSSSLQASGGYEQYF. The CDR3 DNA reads TGTTCCAGCAGCTTACAAGCTAGCGGAGGCTACGAGCAGTACTTC.

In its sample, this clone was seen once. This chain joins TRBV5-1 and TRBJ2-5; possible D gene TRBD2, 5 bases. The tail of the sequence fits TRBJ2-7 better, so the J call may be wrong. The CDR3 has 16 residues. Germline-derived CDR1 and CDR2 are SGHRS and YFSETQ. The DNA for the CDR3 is TGCGCCAGCAGCGCCGAGGCTGGACGGGGAGTCTACGAGCAGTACTTC. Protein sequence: CASSAEAGRGVYEQYF.

CDR3 sequence: CASSAGLAGQETQYF. The CDR3 nucleotides are TGTGCCAGCAGCGCGGGACTAGCGGGTCAAGAGACCCAGTACTTC. V usage is TRBV5-4 and J usage is TRBJ2-5, with 12 bases that match TRBD2. This CDR3 spans 15 amino acids. Germline assignment: CDR1 SGHNT and CDR2 YYREEE (reference sequence). Germline trimming cut 4 bases from V and 2 bases from J; bases unmatched to any gene: 3.

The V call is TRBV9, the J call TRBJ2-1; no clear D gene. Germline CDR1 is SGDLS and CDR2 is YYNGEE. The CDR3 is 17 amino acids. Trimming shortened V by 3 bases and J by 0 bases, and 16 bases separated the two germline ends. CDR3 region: CASSELRLPSSYNEQFF. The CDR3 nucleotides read TGTGCCAGCAGCGAGCTTCGACTGCCCAGCTCCTACAATGAGCAGTTCTTC.

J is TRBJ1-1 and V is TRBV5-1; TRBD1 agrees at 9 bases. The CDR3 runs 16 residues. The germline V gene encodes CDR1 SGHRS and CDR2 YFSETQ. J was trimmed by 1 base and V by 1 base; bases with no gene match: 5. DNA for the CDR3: TGCGCCAGCAGCTTGTTGACAGGGGGGGCGAACACTGAAGCTTTCTTT. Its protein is CASSLLTGGANTEAFF.

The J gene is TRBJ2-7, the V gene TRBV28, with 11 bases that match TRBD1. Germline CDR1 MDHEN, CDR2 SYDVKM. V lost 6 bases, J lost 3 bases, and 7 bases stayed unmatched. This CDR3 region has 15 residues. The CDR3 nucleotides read TGTGCCAGCAGCCACGGGACAGGGGGGGGCTACGAGCAGTACTTC. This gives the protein CASSHGTGGGYEQYF.

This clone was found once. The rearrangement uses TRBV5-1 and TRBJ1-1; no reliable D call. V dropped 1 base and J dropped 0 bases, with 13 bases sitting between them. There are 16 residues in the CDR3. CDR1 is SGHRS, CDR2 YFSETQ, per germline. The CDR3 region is CASSLLELTLNTEAFF. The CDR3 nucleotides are TGCGCCAGCAGCTTGCTCGAGTTGACTTTGAACACTGAAGCTTTCTTT.